The entry below describes one TCR beta chain. The CDR3 has 16 residues. V lost 4 bases to trimming and J lost 1 base, with 14 bases between them. The germline gives CDR1 SGHRS, CDR2 YFSETQ. These data belong to a study of blood T cell repertoires in COVID-19. Study processing details: Estimation of nucleated cell counts was performed using reference gene primer amplification. Assay: immunoSEQ multiplex PCR; the TCRdb copy retains only in-frame clones and omits some. V and J calls and clone size are those listed in that table; D and trimming were worked out from the DNA. This sample has roughly 700,000 clones, with 85% to 90% found just once.

The sequence was collected from a woman aged 18-35 years with acute or convalescent COVID-19. Sequenced: peripheral blood. The chain couples TRBV5-1 to TRBJ2-2; unclear D gene. For the CDR3, the DNA is TGCGCCAGCAGCCTTAACTTTGCCAAGAACACCGGGGAGCTGTTTTTT. Amino acid sequence: CASSLNFAKNTGELFF.